These 14 T cell receptor beta chains came from one sample sequenced in a study of human T cells and chemical hapten exposure. Each CDR3 protein is one row after TCRdb ran MiXCR on the RACE reads. The table lists about 71,000 distinct CDR3 sequences, approximately 9.4% of them singletons. Time point of the sample: patch test 1, 2 weeks after DPC sensitization. Treatment specified: therapeutic diphenylcyclopropenone sensitization with weekly scalp DPC. Source: whole blood, taken in connection with sensitization to the hapten diphenylcyclopropenone (DPC). The source is a middle-aged woman with alopecia areata. Some clones in this sample may be carry-over from other donors' samples.

This clonotype was recorded many times. The rearrangement links TRBV4-3 to TRBJ1-6, with a possible D match to TRBD1 (6 bases). Germline lookup yields CDR1 LGHNA and CDR2 YSLEER. Trimming removed 4 bases from V and 2 bases from J, with 18 bases in between. This CDR3 comprises 18 residues. CDR3: CASSRKSGAATYNSPLHF. DNA of the CDR3: TGCGCCAGCAGCCGAAAGTCAGGGGCCGCTACCTATAATTCACCCCTCCACTTT.

This clonotype was seen more than once but under ten times. The chain couples TRBV2 to TRBJ2-7, with D unresolved. Trimming stripped 3 bases from V and 7 bases from J, with 19 bases between. Germline loops: CDR1 SNHLY, CDR2 FYNNEI. This CDR3 is built from 15 residues. The CDR3 DNA reads as TGTGCCAGCAGTGACATTCTGTCCCAACTTAGGGAGCAGTACTTC. Protein: CASSDILSQLREQYF.

The CDR3 sequence is CASSLAGGGGGAFF. DNA of the CDR3: TGTGCCAGCAGCTTAGCAGGAGGGGGTGGTGGAGCTTTCTTT. V gene TRBV7-2 combines with J gene TRBJ1-1; D is possibly TRBD1 (6 bases). CDR1 and CDR2 from the germline V gene are SGHTA and FQGNSA. The V and J ends lost 0 bases and 10 bases respectively, with 15 bases between them. CDR3 length equals 14 residues.

In this sample, this clonotype turned up a few times. The chain combines TRBV14 with TRBJ2-7; a possible D gene is TRBD1 (6 bases). Germline lookup yields CDR1 SGHDN and CDR2 FVKESK. The length of the CDR3 is 13 residues. V was pared by 5 bases and J by 2 bases, with 10 bases between. CDR3 bases: TGTGCCAGCAGCTACGGACAGACCTACGAGCAGTACTTC. Translated, it gives CASSYGQTYEQYF.

This clonotype appeared many times. V is TRBV6-2 or TRBV6-3 and J is TRBJ1-1, with D perhaps TRBD1 (6 bases). V gave up 2 bases and J gave up 4 bases, with 14 bases separating them. CDR3 length: 15 residues. Germline V gene sequence: CDR1 MNHEY, CDR2 SVGEGT. DNA for the CDR3: TGTGCCAGCAGTTACACCAACAGGGTGGGCACTGAAGCTTTCTTT. Residues: CASSYTNRVGTEAFF.

This clonotype was found many times. CDR3 in DNA: TGCGCCAGCAGCCTAGAAGGGGTCTACGAGCAGTACTTC. The encoded protein is CASSLEGVYEQYF. The chain combines TRBV4-1 with TRBJ2-7, with a tentative D call TRBD1 (5 bases). The CDR3 spans 13 residues. Trimming removed 4 bases from V and 3 bases from J, with 10 bases in between. CDR1 is MGHRA, CDR2 YSYEKL, per germline.

Only a few counts were recorded for this clonotype. The CDR3 region has the DNA TGTGCCAGCAGCCGCGTTACAGGGCTAGGAGGGGAGCTGTTTTTT. This gives the protein CASSRVTGLGGELFF. The chain is built from TRBV7-3 and TRBJ2-2, with D perhaps TRBD1 (6 bases). V dropped 5 bases and J dropped 8 bases, with 18 bases sitting between them. The germline V gene has CDR1 SGHTA and CDR2 FQGTGA. CDR3 size: 15 residues.

This clonotype turned up a few times. The V call is TRBV6-2 or TRBV6-3, the J call TRBJ2-1; unclear D gene. The germline V gene has CDR1 MNHEY and CDR2 SVGEGT. This CDR3 has 13 amino acids. V was shortened by 2 bases and J by 2 bases, with 4 bases between the two germline ends. CDR3 sequence (DNA): TGTGCCAGCAGTTACCCCACCTACAATGAGCAGTTCTTC. Its protein is CASSYPTYNEQFF.

This clonotype was seen a few times. V usage is TRBV19 and J usage is TRBJ2-3; D is uncertain. From germline, CDR1 is LNHDA and CDR2 SQIVND (reference sequence). The V end was cut by 4 bases, the J end by 5 bases, with 7 bases between. CDR3 length: 12 residues. The CDR3 sequence is CASSTRRDTQYF. The CDR3 DNA follows: TGTGCCAGTAGTACTCGAAGAGATACGCAGTATTTT. Filled out from reference TRBV19 and TRBJ2-3, the complete variable domain reads DGGITQSPKYLFRKEGQNVTLSCEQNLNHDAMYWYRQDPGQGLRLIYYSQIVNDFQKGDIAEGYSVSREKKESFPLTVTSAQKNPTAFYLCASSTRRDTQYFGPGTRLTVL.

In this sample, this clonotype turned up a few times. The rearrangement joins TRBV11-3 to TRBJ2-1; D not certain. Germline CDR1 SGHNT, CDR2 YENEEA. CDR3 size: 13 residues. With 0 bases removed from V and 7 bases from J, the gap between germline ends came to 7 bases. CDR3: CASSLDPRNEQFF. The CDR3 DNA reads as TGTGCCAGCAGCTTAGACCCCCGAAATGAGCAGTTCTTC.

This clonotype was observed at least ten times. CDR3 in DNA: TGTGCCAGCAGTCCAGGGGGGCCCAATCAGCCCCAGCATTTT. Its translation: CASSPGGPNQPQHF. The J gene is TRBJ1-5, the V gene TRBV27, with 7 bases matching TRBD1. The CDR3 is 14 residues long. J gave up 3 bases and V 5 bases, and 4 bases lay outside the gene matches. CDR1 and CDR2 from the germline V gene are MNHEY and SMNVEV (reference sequence).

About this clonotype itself: A much larger clone differs by one base, so this may be a read error. The chain joins TRBV28 to TRBJ1-5; D unresolved. The CDR3 is 14 amino acids. Trimming shortened V by 10 bases and J by 3 bases, and 16 bases separated the two germline ends. Germline-derived CDR1 and CDR2 are MDHEN and SYDVKM. The CDR3 bases are TGTGCCACCGCGGGTCGACGTGACAATCAGCCCCAGCATTTT. This translates into CATAGRRDNQPQHF.

This clonotype showed up many times. The CDR3 spells CASSQEGAGNEKLFF. The CDR3 bases are TGTGCCAGCAGCCAAGAGGGGGCGGGTAATGAAAAACTGTTTTTT. The chain employs TRBV3-1 and TRBJ1-4, with D possibly being TRBD1 (6 bases). Germline CDR1 is LGHDT and CDR2 is YNNKEL (reference sequence). The CDR3 is 15 amino acids. V lost 0 bases and J 4 bases, leaving 9 bases between the germline ends.

This clonotype showed up many times. The rearrangement links TRBV7-9 to TRBJ1-5; no definite D call. The CDR3 runs 14 residues. Germline values: CDR1 SEHNR, CDR2 FQNEAQ (reference sequence). Deletions cut 1 base from V and 2 bases from J, with 6 bases between. CDR3 residues: CASSLDAGNQPQHF. The CDR3, as DNA: TGTGCCAGCAGCTTAGATGCAGGCAATCAGCCCCAGCATTTT. Looking up the rest from reference TRBV7-9 and TRBJ1-5 gives the full variable domain: DTGVSQNPRHKITKRGQNVTFRCDPISEHNRLYWYRQTLGQGPEFLTYFQNEAQLEKSRLLSDRFSAERPKGSFSTLEIQRTEQGDSAMYLCASSLDAGNQPQHFGDGTRLSIL.